This T cell receptor beta chain derives from a study of technical replicates of blood from a few donors. Measured with immunoSEQ multiplex PCR; TCRdb has only the in-frame clones, and not every one. The table shows 81,000 or so clones, with 96% occurring only once. V was cut by 3 bases and J by 0 bases, with 12 bases left in between. The CDR3 length is 16 residues. Per germline, CDR1 KGHSH and CDR2 LQKENI. The rearrangement uses TRBV18 and TRBJ1-5; a weak D match, TRBD1 (5 bases). This clonotype originated in a human donor in good health. Sequenced: T cells isolated from PBMCs. CDR3 DNA: TGTGCCAGCTCACCTGACCAGGGCGTTAGCAATCAGCCCCAGCATTTT. Protein product: CASSPDQGVSNQPQHF.